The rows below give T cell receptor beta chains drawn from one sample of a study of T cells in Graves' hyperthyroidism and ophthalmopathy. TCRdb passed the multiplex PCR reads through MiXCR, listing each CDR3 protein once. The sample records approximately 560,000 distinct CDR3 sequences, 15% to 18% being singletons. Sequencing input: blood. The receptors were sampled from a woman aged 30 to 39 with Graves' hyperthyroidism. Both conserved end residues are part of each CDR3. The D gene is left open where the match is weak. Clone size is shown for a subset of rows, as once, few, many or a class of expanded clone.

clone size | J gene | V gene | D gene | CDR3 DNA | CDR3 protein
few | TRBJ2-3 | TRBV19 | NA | TGTGCCAGTAGTTACCTCGGGGGCATGGGCACAGATACGCAGTATTTT | CASSYLGGMGTDTQYF
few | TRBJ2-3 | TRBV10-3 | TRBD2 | TGTGCCATCAGTGGGGAGACTAGCGGGAGTAATCCAGATACGCAGTATTTT | CAISGETSGSNPDTQYF
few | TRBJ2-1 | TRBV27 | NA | TGTGCCAGCACAGGGACGAATGCTGAGCAGTTCTTC | CASTGTNAEQFF
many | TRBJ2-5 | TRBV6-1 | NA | TGTGCCAGCAGTCCGTTCAAGCAAGAGACCCAGTACTTC | CASSPFKQETQYF
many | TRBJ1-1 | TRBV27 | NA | TGTGCCAGCAGTTTATCGTTGGACAGATCTAAAATGAACACTGAAGCTTTCTTT | CASSLSLDRSKMNTEAFF
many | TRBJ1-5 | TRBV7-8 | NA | TGTGCCAGCAGCTTAGAGTCCGGGAGCAATCAGCCCCAGCATTTT | CASSLESGSNQPQHF
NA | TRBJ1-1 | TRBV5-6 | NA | TGTGCCAGCAACTTGGGTTACAGTACACTGGCTGAAGCTTTCTTT | CASNLGYSTLAEAFF
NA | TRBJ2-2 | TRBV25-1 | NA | TGTGCCAGCAGTGAATTTGGGGAAACCGGGGAGCTGTTTTTT | CASSEFGETGELFF
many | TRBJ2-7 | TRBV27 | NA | TGTGCCAGCAATAGAGGTGGCAGATCCTACGAGCAGTACTTC | CASNRGGRSYEQYF
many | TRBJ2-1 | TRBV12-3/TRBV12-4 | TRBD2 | TGTGCCAGCAGCGAGGGACTAGCAAGCGGTGAGCAGTTCTTC | CASSEGLASGEQFF
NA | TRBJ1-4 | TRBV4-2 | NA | TGTGCCAGCAGCCAACTCAATCCAGGGGCCCGGAATGAAAAACTGTTTTTT | CASSQLNPGARNEKLFF
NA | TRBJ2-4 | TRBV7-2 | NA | TGTGCCAGCAGCTTAGTCGGGGGTCCCAAAAACATTCAGTACTTC | CASSLVGGPKNIQYF
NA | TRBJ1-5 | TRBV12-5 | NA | TGTGCTAGTGGTTTGGTGTTGGGGTCTAATCAGCCCCAGCATTTT | CASGLVLGSNQPQHF
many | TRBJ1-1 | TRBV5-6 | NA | TGTGCCAGCAGGGTGGGACCCTCGGCGAACACTGAAGCTTTCTTT | CASRVGPSANTEAFF
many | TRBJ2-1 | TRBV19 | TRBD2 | TGTGCCAGTAGTCCTGGGGCTAGCGGGACCTACAATGAGCAGTTCTTC | CASSPGASGTYNEQFF
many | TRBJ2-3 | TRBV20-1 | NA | TGCAGCGCTGCCGGACAGTCAGATACGCAGTATTTT | CSAAGQSDTQYF
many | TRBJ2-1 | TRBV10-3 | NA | TGTGCCATCAGCCTACAGGGATGGGAGCAGTTCTTC | CAISLQGWEQFF
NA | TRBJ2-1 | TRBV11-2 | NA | TGCGCCAGCAGCCAAGAAGTAGGGGGGAGAGAGCAGTTCTTC | CASSQEVGGREQFF
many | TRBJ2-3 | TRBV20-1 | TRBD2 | TGCAGTGCTCCGACTAGCGGGTGGAGCACAGATACGCAGTATTTT | CSAPTSGWSTDTQYF
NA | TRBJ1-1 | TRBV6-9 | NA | TGTGCCAGCAGTTATTATCTGAACACTGAAGCTTTCTTT | CASSYYLNTEAFF
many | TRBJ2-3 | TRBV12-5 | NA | TGTGCTAGTGGTTTGGTACGGGGCGAGCGGACCTATCCCCAGCACACAGATACGCAGTATTTT | CASGLVRGERTYPQHTDTQYF
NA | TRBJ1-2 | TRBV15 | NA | TGTGCCACCAGCAGAGCGGTGCGGGTCCCCTATGGCTACACCTTC | CATSRAVRVPYGYTF
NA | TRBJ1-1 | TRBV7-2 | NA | TGTGCCAGCAGCTTAGGCAGTGACACTGAAGCTTTCTTT | CASSLGSDTEAFF
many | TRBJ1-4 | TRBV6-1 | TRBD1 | TGTGCCAGCAGTGCCCGGACAGGGGGCTCTGAAAAACTGTTTTTT | CASSARTGGSEKLFF
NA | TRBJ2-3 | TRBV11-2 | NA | TGTGCCAGCAGCTTAATTCCCTACGTCCCAGATACGCAGTATTTT | CASSLIPYVPDTQYF
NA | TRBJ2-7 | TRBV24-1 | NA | TGTGCCACCAGTGATTTATTGTTTTACTACGAGCAGTACTTC | CATSDLLFYYEQYF
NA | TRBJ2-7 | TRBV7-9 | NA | TGTGCCAGCAGCTTAGTCAGCCAGGCCTCCTACGAGCAGTACTTC | CASSLVSQASYEQYF
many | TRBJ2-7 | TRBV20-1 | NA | TGCAGTGCTAGAGACGGAGGGTTTTACGAGCAGTACTTC | CSARDGGFYEQYF
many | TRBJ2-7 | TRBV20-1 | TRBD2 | TGCAGTGCTGTACTAGCGGGAAGCAGCTCCTACGAGCAGTACTTC | CSAVLAGSSSYEQYF
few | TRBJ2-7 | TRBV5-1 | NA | TGCGCCAGCAGCTGGGGGACTTCAACCTACGAGCAGTACTTC | CASSWGTSTYEQYF
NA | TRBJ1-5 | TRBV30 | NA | TGTGCCTGGAGTGTAGGGGCAGCAAACTATCAGCCCCAGCATTTT | CAWSVGAANYQPQHF
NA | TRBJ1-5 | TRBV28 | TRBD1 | TGTGCCAGCAGTCCTGGACAGGGGATGGCTAGCAATCAGCCCCAGCATTTT | CASSPGQGMASNQPQHF
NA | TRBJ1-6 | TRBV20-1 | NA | TGCAGTGCTAGAGTTGGGAGCTCCTATAATTCACCCCTCCACTTT | CSARVGSSYNSPLHF
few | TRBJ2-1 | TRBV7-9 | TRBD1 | TGTGCCAGCAGCTTAAGTAGGGACAGGGGTGCTAATGAGCAGTTCTTC | CASSLSRDRGANEQFF
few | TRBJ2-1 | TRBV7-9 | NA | TGTGCCAGCAGTATAGGGGCAGCTACTGCTAACAATGAGCAGTTCTTC | CASSIGAATANNEQFF
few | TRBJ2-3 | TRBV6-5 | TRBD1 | TGTGCCAGCAGTTACCTGGACAGGGGTTCTGATACGCAGTATTTT | CASSYLDRGSDTQYF
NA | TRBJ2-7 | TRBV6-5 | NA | TGTGCCAGCAGTTACACCGGGACCGTCAGCTCCTACGAGCAGTACTTC | CASSYTGTVSSYEQYF
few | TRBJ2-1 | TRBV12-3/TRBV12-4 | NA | TGTGCCAGCAGTTTAGGGGAGTTCTATGAGCAGTTCTTC | CASSLGEFYEQFF
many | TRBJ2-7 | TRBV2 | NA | TGTGCCAGCAGTGAGGCTAGGCGAGGCGAGCAGTACTTC | CASSEARRGEQYF
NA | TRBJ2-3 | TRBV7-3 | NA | TGTGCCAGCAGCTTAATGGCAAACACAGATACGCAGTATTTT | CASSLMANTDTQYF
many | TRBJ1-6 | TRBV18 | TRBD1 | TGTGCCAGCACGGGACAGGTCTCCTATAATTCACCCCTCCACTTT | CASTGQVSYNSPLHF